The subject of this entry is one T cell receptor beta chain. Its antigen is unknown. This CDR3 spans 14 amino acids. Germline CDR1 is SGHVS and CDR2 is FNYEAQ. The J segment lost 5 bases and the V segment lost 4 bases, leaving 5 bases of the junction unmatched. TCRdb ran MiXCR on the 5' RACE reads and lists one entry per CDR3 protein. The sample contains 400,000 to 500,000 distinct CDR3 sequences, around 18% of which appear only once. This sample is drawn from a study of T-cell memory formation after mild COVID-19. Whole-study results and caveats: Some clones that responded turned up in pre-infection memory, which suggests that cross-reactive memory joined in.

The J gene is TRBJ2-7, the V gene TRBV7-6; 10 bases align to TRBD1. The sequence was collected from an adult woman who had mild COVID-19 (a few samples of this study predate the infection). Cell type and time point are not known. Sequenced material: PBMCs or a T cell subset sorted from them (not recorded which). CDR3 coding DNA: TGTGCCAGCAGCTCAACGGGACAGGGGAACGAGCAGTACTTC. It translates to CASSSTGQGNEQYF.